The rows below give T cell receptor beta chains drawn from one sample of a study of beta chain features in type 1 diabetes. Sequencing used immunoSEQ multiplex PCR; TCRdb keeps in-frame clones, though not all of them. The table shows 200,000 to 250,000 clones, with over 8.5% occurring only once. Material: naive CD4+ T cells from blood. The origin of the receptors is a woman aged 18-29 years in good health. Both conserved end residues are part of each CDR3. The D gene is left open where the match is weak. The size of a clone is reported for some rows only, either as once, few or many, or as a class for expanded clones.

TRBJ2-1,TRBV19,16,NA,TRBD2,TGTGCCAGTAGTATAGTGAGGGCTAGCGGCCACAATGAGCAGTTCTTC,CASSIVRASGHNEQFF
TRBJ2-1,TRBV6-6,14,once,TRBD2,TGTGCCAGCAAGAATAGCGCGGGAGGTAGGGTGCAGTTCTTC,CASKNSAGGRVQFF
TRBJ2-1,TRBV4-1,15,few,NA,TGCGCCAGCAGCCAAGTACGCGGGACCTACAATGAGCAGTTCTTC,CASSQVRGTYNEQFF
TRBJ2-7,TRBV20-1,11,NA,NA,TGCAGTGCTAGTACTCACTCGGAGCAGTACTTC,CSASTHSEQYF
TRBJ1-1,TRBV5-1,14,NA,NA,TGCGCCAGCAGCCCGAATAGACAGAACACTGAAGCTTTCTTT,CASSPNRQNTEAFF
TRBJ2-7,TRBV11-2,14,NA,NA,TGTGCCAGCAGCTTAGACGGGAGTCACTACGAGCAGTACTTC,CASSLDGSHYEQYF
TRBJ2-7,TRBV27,18,NA,TRBD2,TGTGCCAGCAGTCCGGAATTGCCCATAGCGGGAGCCCCCTACGAGCAGTACTTC,CASSPELPIAGAPYEQYF
TRBJ2-5,TRBV14,14,many,TRBD2,TGTGCCAGCAGTCGACTAGCGGGAGGTGTGACCCAGTACTTC,CASSRLAGGVTQYF
TRBJ1-4,TRBV7-2,15,NA,NA,TGTGCCAGCAGTCTTAGTGGCCAGGGTGGTGAAAAACTGTTTTTT,CASSLSGQGGEKLFF
TRBJ2-3,TRBV5-1,16,NA,TRBD2,TGCGCCAGCAGCACGCTAGCGGGGGCTAGCACAGATACGCAGTATTTT,CASSTLAGASTDTQYF
TRBJ2-2,TRBV5-1,16,NA,NA,TGCGCCAGCAGCTTGGTCGCAGGGCGGACCACCGGGGAGCTGTTTTTT,CASSLVAGRTTGELFF
TRBJ2-5,TRBV15,18,NA,NA,TGTGCCACCAGCAGAGATGAGGGTGGCCAGGTGGGGAAGGAGACCCAGTACTTC,CATSRDEGGQVGKETQYF
TRBJ2-7,TRBV19,14,few,NA,TGTGCCAGTAGTCCACAGGGTTTCTCCTACGAGCAGTACTTC,CASSPQGFSYEQYF
TRBJ2-5,TRBV11-2,17,few,TRBD2,TGTGCCAGCAGCTCCTTCCGGGCGGGAGGAGGCCGGGAGACCCAGTACTTC,CASSSFRAGGGRETQYF
TRBJ2-7,TRBV7-2,16,few,TRBD2,TGTGCCAGCAGCTTAGGACTAGCGGGAAGCTCCTACGAGCAGTACTTC,CASSLGLAGSSYEQYF
TRBJ1-6,TRBV6-5,14,NA,TRBD1,TGTGCCAGCAGCTACAGGGGGACTAATTCACCCCTCCACTTT,CASSYRGTNSPLHF
TRBJ1-2,TRBV2,15,few,NA,TGTGCCAGCAGGGACCTGGACAGAGAACTCTATGGCTACACCTTC,CASRDLDRELYGYTF
TRBJ2-3,TRBV5-4,17,few,NA,TGTGCCAGCAGCTTGAGTTTAGGTCACAGTGGCACAGATACGCAGTATTTT,CASSLSLGHSGTDTQYF
TRBJ2-5,TRBV29-1,12,few,TRBD2,TGCAGCGTCGCAAACGGGGGGGAGACCCAGTACTTC,CSVANGGETQYF
TRBJ1-1,TRBV9,14,NA,NA,TGTGCCAGCAGCGTAGCGGGGGTGGACACTGAAGCTTTCTTT,CASSVAGVDTEAFF
TRBJ1-3,TRBV30,12,few,NA,TGTGCCTGGAGTTTGGGCGGAAACACCATATATTTT,CAWSLGGNTIYF
TRBJ2-5,TRBV5-1,14,few,NA,TGCGCCAGCAGCTTGGGGACAGCACAAGAGACCCAGTACTTC,CASSLGTAQETQYF
TRBJ2-5,TRBV2,13,NA,NA,TGTGCCAGCAGTGAAGGGCCAGGTCTCTTGCGGGACTTC,CASSEGPGLLRDF
TRBJ2-1,TRBV7-3,12,NA,NA,TGTGCCAGCAGCAACGGACTGGGGGGAAAGCTCTTC,CASSNGLGGKLF
TRBJ2-1,TRBV5-1,15,few,TRBD1,TGCGCCAGCAGCCTGAACAGGGGTTCTTACAATGAGCAGTTCTTC,CASSLNRGSYNEQFF
TRBJ2-3,TRBV5-1,18,few,TRBD1,TGCGCCAGCAGCTCAGCTCGGGACAGGGCGAGGAGCACAGATACGCAGTATTTT,CASSSARDRARSTDTQYF
TRBJ2-5,TRBV7-6,17,NA,NA,TGTGCCAGCAGCTTATTGGTTGGGCAGGGTTCCCCAGAGACCCAGTACTTC,CASSLLVGQGSPETQYF
TRBJ2-5,TRBV7-8,16,NA,TRBD1,TGTGCCAGCAGCTTAGTTCCGGGACAGGGGGCTAGGGCCCAGTACTTC,CASSLVPGQGARAQYF
TRBJ1-6,TRBV5-1,14,few,NA,TGCGCCAGCAGCCGGGGGGAATCGGGGTCACCCCTCCACTTT,CASSRGESGSPLHF
TRBJ2-2,TRBV5-1,16,NA,TRBD2,TGCGCCAGCACCGTAATAGCGGGAGGCCCGAGTGGGGAGCTGTTTTTT,CASTVIAGGPSGELFF
TRBJ1-2,TRBV5-4,15,NA,NA,TGTGCCAGCCAGGTGGACTCTTGGGGGGAATATGGCTACACCTTC,CASQVDSWGEYGYTF
TRBJ2-1,TRBV19,17,NA,TRBD2,TGTGCCAGTAGTGTCTGGACTAGCGGGGAGAGAAACAATGAGCAGTTCTTC,CASSVWTSGERNNEQFF
TRBJ1-3,TRBV30,14,few,NA,TGTGCCTGGAGTATTAGTGTCTCTGGAAACACCATATATTTT,CAWSISVSGNTIYF
TRBJ1-2,TRBV6-6,16,NA,NA,TGTGCCAGCAGTTACCAGGGTCCGGGGGCTAACTATGGCTACACCTTC,CASSYQGPGANYGYTF
TRBJ2-1,TRBV6-1,16,few,NA,TGTGCCAGCAGTGCTGGGTGGGGCAGGGGCTACAATGAGCAGTTCTTC,CASSAGWGRGYNEQFF
TRBJ2-7,TRBV2,13,NA,TRBD2,TGTGCCAGCAGAATAGCGGGAGTCAACGAGCAGTACTTC,CASRIAGVNEQYF
TRBJ1-6,TRBV2,14,few,TRBD1,TGTGCCAGCAGTCCCGGACAGGCGGGATCACCCCTCCACTTT,CASSPGQAGSPLHF
TRBJ2-4,TRBV21-1,19,NA,NA,TGTGCCAGCACGGCGGCCGGGACAGGGGGAGGACTAGCCAAAAACATTCAGTACTTC,CASTAAGTGGGLAKNIQYF
TRBJ1-5,TRBV30,15,few,TRBD1,TGTGCCTGGAGTGTAGGACAGGGGGTTAATCAGCCCCAGCATTTT,CAWSVGQGVNQPQHF
TRBJ1-5,TRBV6-1,15,few,NA,TGTGCCAGCACATGGACTCGCCTGAACAATCAGCCCCAGCATTTT,CASTWTRLNNQPQHF
TRBJ2-4,TRBV14,17,NA,TRBD1,TGTGCCAGCAGCCAAGAAAGAGGCGGCAGGGGGACAAACATTCAGTACTTC,CASSQERGGRGTNIQYF
TRBJ2-1,TRBV5-4,15,few,TRBD2,TGTGCCAGCAGGCCGCTAGCGGGAGGTACGGGTGAGCAGTTCTTC,CASRPLAGGTGEQFF
TRBJ2-7,TRBV28,14,few,NA,TGTGCCAGCAGTAGTTGGACTAAGCCCGACGAGCAGTACTTC,CASSSWTKPDEQYF
TRBJ2-3,TRBV6-5,16,few,TRBD2,TGTGCCAGCAGTTACCTCACTAGCGGTAGCACAGATACGCAGTATTTT,CASSYLTSGSTDTQYF
TRBJ1-5,TRBV5-1,14,few,TRBD1,TGCGCCAGCAGCTTGGGGGGACAGAATCAGCCCCAGCATTTT,CASSLGGQNQPQHF